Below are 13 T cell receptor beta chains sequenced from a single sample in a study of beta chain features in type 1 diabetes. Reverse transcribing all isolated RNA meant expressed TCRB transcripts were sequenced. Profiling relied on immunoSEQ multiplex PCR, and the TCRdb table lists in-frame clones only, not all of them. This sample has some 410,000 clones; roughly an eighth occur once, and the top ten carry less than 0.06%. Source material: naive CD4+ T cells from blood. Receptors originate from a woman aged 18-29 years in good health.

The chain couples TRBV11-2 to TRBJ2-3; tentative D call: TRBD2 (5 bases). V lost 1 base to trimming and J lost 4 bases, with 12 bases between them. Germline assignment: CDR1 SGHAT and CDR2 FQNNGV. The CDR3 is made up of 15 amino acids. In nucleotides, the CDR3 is TGTGCCAGCAGCTTAGGGCGCTCAGCGGCAGATACGCAGTATTTT. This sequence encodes CASSLGRSAADTQYF.

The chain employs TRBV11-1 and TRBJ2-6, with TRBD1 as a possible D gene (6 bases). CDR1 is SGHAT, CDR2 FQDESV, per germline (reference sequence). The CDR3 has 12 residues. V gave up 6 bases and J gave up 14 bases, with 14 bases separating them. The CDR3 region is CASSIRGDLLTF. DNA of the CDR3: TGTGCCAGCAGTATCAGGGGAGACCTCCTGACTTTC. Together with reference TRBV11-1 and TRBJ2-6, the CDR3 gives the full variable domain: EAEVAQSPRYKITEKSQAVAFWCDPISGHATLYWYRQILGQGPELLVQFQDESVVDDSQLPKDRFSAERLKGVDSTLKIQPAELGDSAMYLCASSIRGDLLTFGAGSRLTVL.

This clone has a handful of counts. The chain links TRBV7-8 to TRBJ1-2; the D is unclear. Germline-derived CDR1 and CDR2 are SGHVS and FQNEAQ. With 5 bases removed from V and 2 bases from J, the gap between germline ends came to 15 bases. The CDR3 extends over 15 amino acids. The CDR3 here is CASSTRRLGNYGYTF. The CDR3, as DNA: TGTGCCAGCAGCACAAGACGGTTGGGCAACTATGGCTACACCTTC. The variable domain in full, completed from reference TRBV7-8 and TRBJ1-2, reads GAGVSQSPRYKVAKRGQDVALRCDPISGHVSLFWYQQALGQGPEFLTYFQNEAQLDKSGLPSDRFFAERPEGSVSTLKIQRTQQEDSAVYLCASSTRRLGNYGYTFGSGTRLTVV.

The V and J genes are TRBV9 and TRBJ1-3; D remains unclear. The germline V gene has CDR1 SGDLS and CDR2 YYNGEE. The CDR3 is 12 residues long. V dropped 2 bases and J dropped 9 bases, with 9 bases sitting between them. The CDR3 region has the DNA TGTGCCAGCAGCGTCGATTTGGGCACCATATATTTT. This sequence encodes CASSVDLGTIYF.

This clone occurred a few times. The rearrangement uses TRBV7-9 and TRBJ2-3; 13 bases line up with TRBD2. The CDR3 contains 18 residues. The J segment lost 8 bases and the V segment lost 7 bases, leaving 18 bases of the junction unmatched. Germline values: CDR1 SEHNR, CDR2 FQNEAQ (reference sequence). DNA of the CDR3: TGTGCCAGCACCCCGGGACTAGCGGGAAGCGGAATGGTGCGTACGCAGTATTTT. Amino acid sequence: CASTPGLAGSGMVRTQYF.

The CDR3 here is CASSQEAGRGEKLFF. The CDR3 nucleotides are TGCGCCAGCAGCCAAGAGGCAGGGCGAGGGGAAAAACTGTTTTTT. V and J are TRBV4-3 and TRBJ1-4; possibly TRBD1 for D (5 bases). There are 15 residues in the CDR3. V lost 0 bases to trimming and J lost 8 bases, with 13 bases between them. Germline V gene sequence: CDR1 LGHNA, CDR2 YSLEER.

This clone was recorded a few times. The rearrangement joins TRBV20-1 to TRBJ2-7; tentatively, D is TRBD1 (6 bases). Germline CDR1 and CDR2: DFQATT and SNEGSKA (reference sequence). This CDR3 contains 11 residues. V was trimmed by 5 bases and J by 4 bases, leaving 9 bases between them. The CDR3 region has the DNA TGCAGTGCTTGCAGGGGTTACGAGCAGTACTTC. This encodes CSACRGYEQYF.

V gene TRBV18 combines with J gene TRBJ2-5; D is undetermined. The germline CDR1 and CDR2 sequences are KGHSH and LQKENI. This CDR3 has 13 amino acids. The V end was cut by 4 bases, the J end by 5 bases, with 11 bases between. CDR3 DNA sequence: TGTGCCAGCTCACTGACCCTTGGGGAGACCCAGTACTTC. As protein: CASSLTLGETQYF.

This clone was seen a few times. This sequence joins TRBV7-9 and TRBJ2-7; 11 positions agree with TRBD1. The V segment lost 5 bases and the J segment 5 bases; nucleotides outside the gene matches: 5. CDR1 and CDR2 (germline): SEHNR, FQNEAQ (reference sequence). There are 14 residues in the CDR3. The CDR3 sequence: CASSLRTGGDEQYF. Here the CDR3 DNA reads TGTGCCAGCAGCCTGCGGACAGGGGGCGACGAGCAGTACTTC.

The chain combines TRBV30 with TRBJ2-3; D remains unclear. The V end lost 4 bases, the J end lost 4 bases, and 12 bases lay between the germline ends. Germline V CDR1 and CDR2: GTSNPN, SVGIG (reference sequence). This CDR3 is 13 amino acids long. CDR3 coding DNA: TGTGCCTGGAAACTATTTGGGCCAGATACGCAGTATTTT. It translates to CAWKLFGPDTQYF.

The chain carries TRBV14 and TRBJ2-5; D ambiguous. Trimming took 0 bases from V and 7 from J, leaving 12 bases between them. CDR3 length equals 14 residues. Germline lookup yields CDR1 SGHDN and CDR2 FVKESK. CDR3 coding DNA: TGTGCCAGCAGCCAAGATGGATGGGTGGGGACCCAGTACTTC. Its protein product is CASSQDGWVGTQYF.

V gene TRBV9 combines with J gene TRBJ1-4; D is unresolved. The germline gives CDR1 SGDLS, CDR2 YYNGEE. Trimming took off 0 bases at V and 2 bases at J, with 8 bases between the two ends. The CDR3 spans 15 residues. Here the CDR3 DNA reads TGTGCCAGCAGCGTAGGAGCCGTGACTAATGAAAAACTGTTTTTT. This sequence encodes CASSVGAVTNEKLFF.

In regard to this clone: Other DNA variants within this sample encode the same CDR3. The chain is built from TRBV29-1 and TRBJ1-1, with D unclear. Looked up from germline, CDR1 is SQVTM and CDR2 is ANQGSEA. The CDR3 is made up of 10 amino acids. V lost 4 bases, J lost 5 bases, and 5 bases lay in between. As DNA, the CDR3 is TGCAGCGTTGTTGGGACTGAAGCTTTCTTT. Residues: CSVVGTEAFF.